Following are 31 T cell receptor beta chains from one sample sequenced in a study of blood T cell repertoires in COVID-19. This table comes from immunoSEQ multiplex PCR, and its TCRdb copy is limited to in-frame clones, with some not included. The data show 130,000 to 150,000 clones, less than 85% seen once. Sequenced input: peripheral blood. The receptor source for this set is a woman over 75 in a cohort sampled during active or convalescent COVID-19.

This chain connects TRBV2 to TRBJ2-7; 14 bases align to TRBD2. The V and J ends lost 7 bases and 2 bases, in that order; junction bases with no gene match: 7. The CDR3 is 16 residues long. Per germline, CDR1 SNHLY and CDR2 FYNNEI. The CDR3 region has the DNA TGTGCCAGCACTAGACTAGCGGGGGGGTCAGCCTACGAGCAGTACTTC. Translated, it gives CASTRLAGGSAYEQYF.

The chain has TRBV3-1 (or the pseudogene TRBV3-2) and TRBJ1-2, with TRBD1 matching 8 bases. V was clipped by 2 bases and J by 8 bases; unmatched bases: 7. Germline CDR1 LGHDT, CDR2 YNNKEL (reference sequence). The CDR3 sequence is 14 residues long. DNA for the CDR3: TGTGCCAGCAGCCAAATGCAGGGGGCAGGCGGCTACACCTTC. This translates into CASSQMQGAGGYTF.

The chain combines TRBV28 with TRBJ1-2; no clear D. CDR1 is MDHEN, CDR2 SYDVKM, per germline. The CDR3 is 11 residues long. Trimming stripped 10 bases from V and 5 bases from J, with 11 bases between. The CDR3 loop reads CATVSPYGYTF. In DNA, the CDR3 is TGTGCCACTGTTTCTCCTTATGGCTACACCTTC.

This clone was recorded once. V usage is TRBV5-1 and J usage is TRBJ2-3; D call uncertain. Germline values: CDR1 SGHRS, CDR2 YFSETQ. The CDR3 consists of 14 residues. The V end was cut by 0 bases, the J end by 4 bases, with 9 bases between. CDR3: CASSLASRADTQYF. The DNA for the CDR3 is TGCGCCAGCAGCTTGGCCTCTCGGGCAGATACGCAGTATTTT.

The chain combines TRBV6-2 or TRBV6-3 with TRBJ1-1; D call uncertain. The CDR3 totals 14 residues. Germline V gene data show CDR1 as MNHEY and CDR2 as SVGEGT. V lost 0 bases and J lost 1, with 6 bases in between. CDR3 region: CASSYSFRNTEAFF. The CDR3 DNA follows: TGTGCCAGCAGTTACTCGTTTAGGAACACTGAAGCTTTCTTT.

This clone was counted a few times. The rearrangement joins TRBV11-3 to TRBJ1-1; TRBD1 agrees at 7 bases. The CDR3 runs 13 residues. In germline, CDR1 is SGHNT, CDR2 YENEEA. The junction had 9 bases not matched to a gene; V was cut back by 11 bases and J by 3 bases. CDR3 sequence: CASSDRRDTEAFF. CDR3 nucleotide sequence: TGTGCCTCTTCGGACAGGAGGGACACTGAAGCTTTCTTT.

The chain employs TRBV5-1 and TRBJ1-1; TRBD1 is a possible D gene (6 bases). CDR1 is SGHRS, CDR2 YFSETQ, per germline. V was clipped by 3 bases and J by 1 base, with 13 bases between them. This CDR3 spans 15 amino acids. CDR3: CASSYTGTPNTEAFF. The CDR3 nucleotides read TGCGCCAGCAGCTATACCGGGACACCGAACACTGAAGCTTTCTTT.

This chain connects TRBV5-4 to TRBJ2-5; maybe TRBD2 (7 bases). Germline CDR1 SGHNT, CDR2 YYREEE (reference sequence). This CDR3 has 15 amino acids. V was clipped by 0 bases and J by 4 bases, with 13 bases between them. CDR3 amino acids: CASSLGGGQGETQYF. In DNA form, the CDR3 reads TGTGCCAGCAGCTTGGGGGGGGGCCAGGGAGAGACCCAGTACTTC. Complete variable domain (other parts from reference TRBV5-4 and TRBJ2-5): ETGVTQSPTHLIKTRGQQVTLRCSSQSGHNTVSWYQQALGQGPQFIFQYYREEENGRGNFPPRFSGLQFPNYSSELNVNALELDDSALYLCASSLGGGQGETQYFGPGTRLLVL.

In this sample, this clone turned up once. The chain is built from TRBV5-1 and TRBJ1-4; D is possibly TRBD1 (5 bases). From germline, CDR1 is SGHRS and CDR2 YFSETQ. Trimming took off 0 bases at V and 8 bases at J, with 8 bases between the two ends. The length of the CDR3 is 13 residues. CDR3 nucleotide sequence: TGCGCCAGCAGCTTGGCGGCAGGGGAAAAACTGTTTTTT. Translated: CASSLAAGEKLFF. Variable domain in full (rest from reference TRBV5-1 and TRBJ1-4): KAGVTQTPRYLIKTRGQQVTLSCSPISGHRSVSWYQQTPGQGLQFLFEYFSETQRNKGNFPGRFSGRQFSNSRSEMNVSTLELGDSALYLCASSLAAGEKLFFGSGTQLSVL.

The chain couples TRBV19 to TRBJ2-3; 13 bases align to TRBD2. With 3 bases clipped from V and 2 bases from J, the junction kept 5 bases outside the gene matches. The V gene's germline CDR1 is LNHDA and CDR2 SQIVND (reference sequence). This CDR3 has 17 residues. The CDR3 DNA sequence: TGTGCCAGTAGTATGAGACTAGCGGGGGGCTTCACAGATACGCAGTATTTT. This encodes CASSMRLAGGFTDTQYF.

This sequence joins TRBV28 and TRBJ2-7; 9 bases align to TRBD1. The V gene end was trimmed by 1 base and the J gene end by 8 bases; junction bases not matched to a gene: 6. The CDR3 is 14 residues long. CDR1 and CDR2 from the germline V gene are MDHEN and SYDVKM. The DNA of the CDR3 is TGTGCCAGCAGTTTATCTGGACAGGGGAGGAAGCAGTACGTC. It specifies CASSLSGQGRKQYV.

The sample holds one count of this clone. The chain combines TRBV9 with TRBJ2-1; weak D call: TRBD1 (6 bases). The V end lost 1 base, the J end lost 0 bases, and 11 bases lay between the germline ends. CDR3 size: 16 residues. CDR1 is SGDLS and CDR2 is YYNGEE in the germline V gene. The CDR3 nucleotides are TGTGCCAGCAGCGTACTCGGGACAAGCTCCTACAATGAGCAGTTCTTC. It encodes CASSVLGTSSYNEQFF.

V and J are TRBV7-2 and TRBJ1-2, with 7 bases fitting TRBD1. V trimming: 0 bases; J trimming: 7 bases; junction bases outside the gene matches: 5. The CDR3 has 14 residues. CDR1 and CDR2 (germline): SGHTA, FQGNSA. The CDR3 region has the DNA TGTGCCAGCAGCTTAGCAGGGGGCGAGGGTGGCTACACCTTC. It translates to CASSLAGGEGGYTF. The full variable domain, in which reference TRBV7-2 and TRBJ1-2 provide the parts outside the CDR3, is GAGVSQSPSNKVTEKGKDVELRCDPISGHTALYWYRQSLGQGLEFLIYFQGNSAPDKSGLPSDRFSAERTGGSVSTLTIQRTQQEDSAVYLCASSLAGGEGGYTFGSGTRLTVV.

The chain joins TRBV9 to TRBJ2-1; D ambiguous. Germline loops: CDR1 SGDLS, CDR2 YYNGEE. The V and J ends lost 0 bases and 8 bases respectively, with 12 bases between them. The length of the CDR3 is 14 residues. The CDR3 DNA is TGTGCCAGCAGCGTAGGGGTAGCCGGGTATGAGCAGTTCTTC. Amino acids: CASSVGVAGYEQFF.

CDR3 sequence reads: CASSPGREQFF. The DNA of the CDR3 is TGTGCCAGCTCACCAGGGCGTGAGCAGTTCTTC. The rearrangement uses TRBV18 and TRBJ2-1, with D hard to call. The germline V and J ends were trimmed by 2 bases and 9 bases, with 5 bases remaining between them. This CDR3 contains 11 residues. Germline V gene lookup returns CDR1 KGHSH and CDR2 LQKENI.

The chain is built from TRBV5-1 and TRBJ1-1, with 7 positions matching TRBD1. This CDR3 contains 15 residues. Germline CDR1 SGHRS, CDR2 YFSETQ. Trimming cost V 2 bases and J 0 bases; bases outside gene matches: 4. The chain's CDR3 is CASSFADRVNTEAFF. DNA of the CDR3: TGCGCCAGCAGCTTTGCAGACAGGGTGAACACTGAAGCTTTCTTT.

This clone was detected a few times. J is TRBJ1-3 and V is TRBV10-3; maybe TRBD1 (6 bases). This CDR3 comprises 16 residues. V lost 2 bases and J lost 2, with 13 bases in between. CDR1 and CDR2 (germline): ENHRY, SYGVKD. The DNA of the CDR3 is TGTGCCATCAGTGAGCAGACAGGTCTTACTGGAAACACCATATATTTT. Its translation: CAISEQTGLTGNTIYF.

This clone was found once. The rearrangement uses TRBV5-1 and TRBJ1-2; D is uncertain. V lost 5 bases and J lost 2, with 10 bases in between. Germline V CDR1 and CDR2: SGHRS, YFSETQ. The CDR3 extends over 13 amino acids. CDR3: CASRASGNYGYTF. The CDR3 DNA sequence: TGCGCCAGCAGGGCATCAGGAAACTATGGCTACACCTTC.

V is TRBV7-8 and J is TRBJ2-6; D is perhaps TRBD1 (6 bases). The germline V gene encodes CDR1 SGHVS and CDR2 FQNEAQ. The length of the CDR3 is 17 residues. V dropped 2 bases and J dropped 3 bases, with 14 bases sitting between them. The CDR3 reads CASSLRGWSFGANVLTF. The CDR3 nucleotides read TGTGCCAGCAGCTTAAGGGGGTGGAGCTTTGGGGCCAACGTCCTGACTTTC.

The chain combines TRBV28 with TRBJ1-1; maybe TRBD1 (5 bases). Deletions cut 2 bases from V and 1 base from J, with 14 bases between. This CDR3 comprises 16 residues. Germline V gene sequence: CDR1 MDHEN, CDR2 SYDVKM. This CDR3 reads CASSLVLGRENTEAFF. Written as DNA, the CDR3 is TGTGCCAGCAGTTTAGTATTAGGCAGGGAGAACACTGAAGCTTTCTTT.

CDR3 bases: TGTGCCATCAGTGATTCCAGTAGCGGGGGGAAAACTAGCACAGATACGCAGTATTTT. The encoded protein is CAISDSSSGGKTSTDTQYF. The chain joins TRBV10-3 to TRBJ2-3; 10 bases are shared with TRBD2. Germline trimming cut 3 bases from V and 0 bases from J; bases unmatched to any gene: 12. The CDR3 has 19 amino acids. Looked up from germline, CDR1 is ENHRY and CDR2 is SYGVKD.

This chain joins TRBV11-2 and TRBJ2-1; 7 nucleotides match TRBD1. CDR3 length: 15 residues. The V and J ends lost 1 base and 7 bases, in that order; junction bases with no gene match: 7. CDR1 is SGHAT and CDR2 is FQNNGV in the germline V gene. The DNA for the CDR3 is TGTGCCAGCAGCTTAGGTCAACAGGGGCGGAATGAGCAGTTCTTC. Its translation is CASSLGQQGRNEQFF.

The gene calls are TRBV11-2 and TRBJ1-2; the D is unclear. This CDR3 has 15 residues. Germline CDR1 SGHAT, CDR2 FQNNGV. V was cut by 4 bases and J by 2 bases, with 14 bases left in between. The CDR3, as DNA: TGTGCCAGCAGCTACCAGGCTAACGGCAACTATGGCTACACCTTC. It is translated as CASSYQANGNYGYTF. The full variable domain, rest sourced from reference TRBV11-2 and TRBJ1-2, is EAGVAQSPRYKIIEKRQSVAFWCNPISGHATLYWYQQILGQGPKLLIQFQNNGVVDDSQLPKDRFSAERLKGVDSTLKIQPAKLEDSAVYLCASSYQANGNYGYTFGSGTRLTVV.

This chain uses TRBV7-2 with TRBJ1-5; TRBD1 aligns across 11 bases. The CDR3 runs to 14 residues. J gave up 5 bases and V 5 bases, and 2 bases lay outside the gene matches. From germline, CDR1 is SGHTA and CDR2 FQGNSA. As DNA, the CDR3 is TGTGCCAGCAGCCGGACAGGGGGCGATCAGCCCCAGCATTTT. Its protein is CASSRTGGDQPQHF.

This chain links TRBV7-8 with TRBJ1-1; 7 bases align to TRBD1. V was clipped by 1 base and J by 2 bases; unmatched bases: 19. The CDR3 is made up of 20 amino acids. Germline CDR1 reads SGHVS; CDR2 reads FQNEAQ. The CDR3 region is CASSLVRYRNRGNLNTEAFF. The CDR3 nucleotides read TGTGCCAGCAGCTTAGTAAGGTATCGTAACAGGGGAAATTTAAACACTGAAGCTTTCTTT.

The rearrangement joins TRBV4-1 to TRBJ1-2; D is unresolved. Trimming removed 1 base from V and 8 bases from J, with 11 bases in between. Germline CDR1 is MGHRA and CDR2 is YSYEKL. The CDR3 covers 13 residues. The CDR3 sequence: CASSQVGPGGYTF. CDR3 DNA: TGCGCCAGCAGCCAAGTAGGTCCGGGGGGCTACACCTTC.

There are a few counts of this clone. J is TRBJ2-7 and V is TRBV5-4; 9 bases fit TRBD1. CDR3 length equals 14 residues. Germline lookup yields CDR1 SGHNT and CDR2 YYREEE (reference sequence). After removal of 0 bases from V and 7 bases from J, the junction contained 5 bases not matched to a gene. The CDR3: CASSLEQGAGEQYV. The CDR3 nucleotides are TGTGCCAGCAGCTTGGAACAGGGGGCGGGAGAGCAGTACGTC.

This clone was observed a few times. The chain couples TRBV4-2 to TRBJ2-7; D possibly corresponds to TRBD2 (6 bases). Looked up from germline, CDR1 is LGHNA and CDR2 is YNFKEQ. The CDR3 loop spans 15 amino acids. The ends were cut back, 0 bases at V and 4 bases at J, with 13 bases in the middle. The CDR3 here is CASSQEAREVYEQYF. The CDR3 nucleotides are TGTGCCAGCAGCCAAGAGGCCAGGGAGGTTTACGAGCAGTACTTC.

This clone was observed a handful of times. V gene TRBV15 combines with J gene TRBJ1-2; 8 nucleotides align to TRBD1. V lost 3 bases to trimming and J lost 0 bases; unmatched junction nucleotides: 3. CDR3 length: 15 residues. Germline V CDR1 and CDR2: LNHNV, YYDKDF (reference sequence). This CDR3 reads CATSRRTGSNYGYTF. As DNA, the CDR3 is TGTGCCACCAGCAGGAGGACAGGGTCTAACTATGGCTACACCTTC.

The J gene is TRBJ1-1, the V gene TRBV5-6; no firm D call. This CDR3 is 13 amino acids long. Germline values: CDR1 SGHDT, CDR2 YYEEEE. V was shortened by 0 bases and J by 3 bases, with 6 bases between the two germline ends. CDR3 protein: CASSLAPDTEAFF. CDR3 nucleotides: TGTGCCAGCAGCTTGGCTCCGGACACTGAAGCTTTCTTT. Combining the CDR3 with reference TRBV5-6 and TRBJ1-1 gives the whole variable domain DAGVTQSPTHLIKTRGQQVTLRCSPKSGHDTVSWYQQALGQGPQFIFQYYEEEERQRGNFPDRFSGHQFPNYSSELNVNALLLGDSALYLCASSLAPDTEAFFGQGTRLTVV.

This clone turned up a few times. V and J are TRBV24-1 and TRBJ2-1; 7 bases fit TRBD1. The V gene end was trimmed by 7 bases and the J gene end by 3 bases; junction bases not matched to a gene: 5. CDR1 is KGHDR and CDR2 is SFDVKD in the germline V gene. The CDR3 has 14 residues. The CDR3 loop reads CATSPGTVYNEQFF. The CDR3 nucleotides read TGTGCCACCAGCCCCGGGACAGTCTACAATGAGCAGTTCTTC.